Here is one T cell receptor (beta chain) with its context. The antigen is not known. The data were obtained in a study of T cell responses to AZD1222 COVID-19 vaccine. Whole-study findings and limits: Spike-specific TCR depth and breadth grew after two AZD1222 doses. Epitopes outside B.1.351 and B.1.1.7 mutated regions reportedly drew nearly half of spike TCRs.

Profiled with immunoSEQ multiplex PCR; TCRdb holds only in-frame clones, not every one. The sample lists around 130,000 clones; 91% were seen once. The CDR3 contains 14 residues. Trimming pared 5 bases from V and 1 base from J, leaving 10 bases between. Germline lookup yields CDR1 SGHVS and CDR2 FQNEAQ. The material was peripheral blood, obtained 28 days after the second dose of the MenACWY control vaccine. This clonotype was obtained from an adult who received the MenACWY meningococcal vaccine as a control. The chain uses TRBV7-8 and TRBJ2-3; D might be TRBD1 or TRBD2, each matching 5 bases. CDR3 residues: CASSPGTGTDTQYF. CDR3 sequence (DNA): TGTGCCAGCAGCCCCGGGACGGGCACAGATACGCAGTATTTT.